The entry below gives a single T cell receptor (beta chain) sequence along with its context. What it binds is unknown. This CDR3 is built from 17 residues. Germline CDR1 SGHDN, CDR2 FVKESK. V shed 4 bases, J shed 0 bases, and the junction held 7 bases outside the gene matches. The data derive from a study of T cell repertoires in cytomegalovirus infection. Study-level information: Based on public TCR beta signatures, there were indications of CMV infection and of a matching HLA type.

In TCRdb, the reads were re-called with MiXCR into one record per CDR3 protein. The table shows about 130,000 distinct CDR3 sequences, with 20% to 30% occurring only once. General study findings and limits: Cumulative frequency of public TCR beta families picked out carriers of CMV plus the relevant HLA. The ex vivo response showed dominance by HLA-C-restricted CMV-specific TCR beta clonotypes.

This clonotype was sampled from a human donor in good health (CMV status not recorded). Some clones in this sample may be carry-over from other donors' samples. Sample: PBMCs, sequenced either directly or after in vitro stimulation (not recorded which). The J gene is TRBJ2-1, the V gene TRBV14; 9 bases match TRBD2. The CDR3 nucleotides are TGTGCCAGCAGCCCAAGACTTAGCGGGAGCTCCTACAATGAGCAGTTCTTC. It specifies CASSPRLSGSSYNEQFF.